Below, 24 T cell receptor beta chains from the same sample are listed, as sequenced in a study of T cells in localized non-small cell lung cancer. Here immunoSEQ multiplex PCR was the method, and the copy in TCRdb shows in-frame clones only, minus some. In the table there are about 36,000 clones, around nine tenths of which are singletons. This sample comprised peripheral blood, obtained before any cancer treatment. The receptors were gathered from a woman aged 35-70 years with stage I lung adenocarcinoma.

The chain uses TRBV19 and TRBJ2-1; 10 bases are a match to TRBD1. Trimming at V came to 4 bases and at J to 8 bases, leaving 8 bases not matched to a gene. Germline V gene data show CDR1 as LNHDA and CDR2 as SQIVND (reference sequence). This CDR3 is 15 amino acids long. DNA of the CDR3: TGTGCCAGTAGTAGGACAGGGGGACTTTTGGATGAGCAGTTCTTC. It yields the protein CASSRTGGLLDEQFF.

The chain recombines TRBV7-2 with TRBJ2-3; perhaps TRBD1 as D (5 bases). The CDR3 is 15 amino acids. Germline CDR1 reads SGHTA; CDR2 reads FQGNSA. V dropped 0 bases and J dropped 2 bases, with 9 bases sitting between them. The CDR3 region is CASSLAAGPTDTQYF. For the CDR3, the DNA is TGTGCCAGCAGCTTAGCGGCAGGGCCCACAGATACGCAGTATTTT.

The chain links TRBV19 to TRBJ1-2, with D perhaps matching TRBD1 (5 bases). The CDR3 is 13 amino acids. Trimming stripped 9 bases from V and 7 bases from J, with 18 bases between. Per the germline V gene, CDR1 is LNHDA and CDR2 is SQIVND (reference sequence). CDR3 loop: CASKLGRVAGYTF. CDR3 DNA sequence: TGTGCCAGCAAGTTGGGCAGGGTTGCTGGCTACACCTTC. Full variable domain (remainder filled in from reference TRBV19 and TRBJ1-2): DGGITQSPKYLFRKEGQNVTLSCEQNLNHDAMYWYRQDPGQGLRLIYYSQIVNDFQKGDIAEGYSVSREKKESFPLTVTSAQKNPTAFYLCASKLGRVAGYTFGSGTRLTVV.

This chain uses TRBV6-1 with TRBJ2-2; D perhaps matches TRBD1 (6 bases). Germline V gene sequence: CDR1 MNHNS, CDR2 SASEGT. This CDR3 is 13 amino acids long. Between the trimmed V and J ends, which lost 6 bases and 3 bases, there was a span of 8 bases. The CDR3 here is CASSGQYTGELFF. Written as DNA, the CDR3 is TGTGCCAGCAGCGGACAGTACACCGGGGAGCTGTTTTTT.

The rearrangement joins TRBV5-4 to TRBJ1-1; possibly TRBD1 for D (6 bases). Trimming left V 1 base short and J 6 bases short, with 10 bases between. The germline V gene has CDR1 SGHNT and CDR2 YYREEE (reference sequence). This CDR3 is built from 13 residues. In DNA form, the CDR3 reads TGTGCCAGCAGCTTGCAGGGGTTCCCTGAAGCTTTCTTT. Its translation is CASSLQGFPEAFF.

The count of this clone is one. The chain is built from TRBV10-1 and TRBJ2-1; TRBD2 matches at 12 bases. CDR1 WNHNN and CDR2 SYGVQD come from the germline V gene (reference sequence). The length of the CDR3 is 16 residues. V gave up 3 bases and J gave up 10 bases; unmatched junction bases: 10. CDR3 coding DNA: TGCGCCAGCAGTGAACTACTAGCGGGGGGTCTACAGGAGCAGTTCTTC. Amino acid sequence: CASSELLAGGLQEQFF.

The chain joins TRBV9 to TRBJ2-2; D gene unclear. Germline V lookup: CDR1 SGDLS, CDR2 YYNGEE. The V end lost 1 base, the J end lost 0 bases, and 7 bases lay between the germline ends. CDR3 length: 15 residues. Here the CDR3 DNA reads TGTGCCAGCAGCGTACTGGCTTCGAACACCGGGGAGCTGTTTTTT. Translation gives CASSVLASNTGELFF.

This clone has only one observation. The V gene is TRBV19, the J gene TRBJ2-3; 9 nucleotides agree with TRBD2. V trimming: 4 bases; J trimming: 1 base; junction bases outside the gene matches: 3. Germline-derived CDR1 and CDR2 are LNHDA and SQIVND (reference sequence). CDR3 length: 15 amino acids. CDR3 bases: TGTGCCAGTAGTAGCGGGGGGGCCGGCACAGATACGCAGTATTTT. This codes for CASSSGGAGTDTQYF.

The DNA of the CDR3 is TGTGCCAGCAGGAAAGGACAGTCCACTGAAGCTTTCTTT. It codes for CASRKGQSTEAFF. The V call is TRBV2, the J call TRBJ1-1, with a tentative D call TRBD1 (6 bases). From germline, CDR1 is SNHLY and CDR2 FYNNEI. The CDR3 runs to 13 residues. The V end lost 6 bases, the J end lost 4 bases, and 12 bases lay between the germline ends.

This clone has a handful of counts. The CDR3 spells CAWDGGHSYEQYF. The CDR3 DNA reads as TGTGCCTGGGACGGGGGGCACTCCTACGAGCAGTACTTC. The chain joins TRBV30 to TRBJ2-7; maybe TRBD2 (7 bases). This CDR3 has 13 residues. Trimming pared 5 bases from V and 0 bases from J, leaving 11 bases between. Germline V gene lookup returns CDR1 GTSNPN and CDR2 SVGIG (reference sequence).

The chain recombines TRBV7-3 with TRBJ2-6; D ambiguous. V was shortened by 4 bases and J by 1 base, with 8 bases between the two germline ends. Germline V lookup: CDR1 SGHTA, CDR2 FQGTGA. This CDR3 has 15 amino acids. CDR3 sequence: CASSSGLSGANVLTF. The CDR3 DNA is TGTGCCAGCAGCTCCGGCCTTTCTGGGGCCAACGTCCTGACTTTC. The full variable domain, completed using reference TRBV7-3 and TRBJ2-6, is GAGVSQTPSNKVTEKGKYVELRCDPISGHTALYWYRQSLGQGPEFLIYFQGTGAADDSGLPNDRFFAVRPEGSVSTLKIQRTERGDSAVYLCASSSGLSGANVLTFGAGSRLTVL.

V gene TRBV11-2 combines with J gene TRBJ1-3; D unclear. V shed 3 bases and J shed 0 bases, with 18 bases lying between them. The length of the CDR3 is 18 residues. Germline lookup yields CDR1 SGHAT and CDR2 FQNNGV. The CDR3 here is CASSFFLGIEGSGNTIYF. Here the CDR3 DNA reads TGTGCCAGCAGCTTTTTCCTGGGGATAGAAGGCTCTGGAAACACCATATATTTT.

CDR3 loop: CASSLALGQGGEQFF. CDR3 nucleotides: TGTGCCAGCAGCTTAGCCCTAGGACAGGGCGGCGAGCAGTTCTTC. J is TRBJ2-1 and V is TRBV11-3, with 8 bases identical to TRBD1. V lost 1 base to trimming and J lost 10 bases; unmatched junction nucleotides: 9. CDR1 SGHNT and CDR2 YENEEA come from the germline V gene. CDR3 length: 15 residues.

As DNA, the CDR3 is TGTGCCAGCAGTTACCCGGCAGGGAACAGTGAGCAGTTCTTC. As protein: CASSYPAGNSEQFF. The V call is TRBV6-5, the J call TRBJ2-1; tentative D call: TRBD1 (5 bases). Germline CDR1 reads MNHEY; CDR2 reads SVGAGI. The ends were cut back, 2 bases at V and 9 bases at J, with 14 bases in the middle. This CDR3 comprises 14 residues.

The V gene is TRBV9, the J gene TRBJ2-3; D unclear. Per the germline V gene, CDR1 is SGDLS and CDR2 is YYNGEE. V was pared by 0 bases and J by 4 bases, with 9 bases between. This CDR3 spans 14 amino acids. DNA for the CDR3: TGTGCCAGCAGCGTAGTAACCAGCCCAGATACGCAGTATTTT. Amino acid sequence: CASSVVTSPDTQYF.

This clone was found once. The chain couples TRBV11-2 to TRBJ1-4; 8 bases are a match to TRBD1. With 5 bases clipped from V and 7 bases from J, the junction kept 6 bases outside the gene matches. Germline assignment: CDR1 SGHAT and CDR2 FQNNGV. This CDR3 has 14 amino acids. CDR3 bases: TGTGCCAGCAGCCATGGACAGGGTGCTGAAAAACTGTTTTTT. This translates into CASSHGQGAEKLFF.

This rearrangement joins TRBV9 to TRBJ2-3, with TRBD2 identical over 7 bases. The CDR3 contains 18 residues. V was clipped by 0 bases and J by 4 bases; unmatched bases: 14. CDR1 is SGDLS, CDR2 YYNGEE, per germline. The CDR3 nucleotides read TGTGCCAGCAGCGTAGACATCGTTATGGCTAGCGGAGCAGATACGCAGTATTTT. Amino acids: CASSVDIVMASGADTQYF.

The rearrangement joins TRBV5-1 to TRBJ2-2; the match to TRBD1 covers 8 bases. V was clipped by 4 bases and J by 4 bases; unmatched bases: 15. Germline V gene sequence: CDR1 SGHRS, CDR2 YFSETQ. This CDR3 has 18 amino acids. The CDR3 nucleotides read TGCGCCAGCAGCGAGCCTCACAGGGGGAAGGCGCGCACCGGGGAGCTGTTTTTT. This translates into CASSEPHRGKARTGELFF.

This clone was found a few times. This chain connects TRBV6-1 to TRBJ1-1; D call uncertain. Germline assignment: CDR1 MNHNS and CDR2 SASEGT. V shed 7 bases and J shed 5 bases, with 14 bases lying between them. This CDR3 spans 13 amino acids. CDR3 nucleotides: TGTGCCAGCAACCTGGGAGGGTGGACTGAAGCTTTCTTT. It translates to CASNLGGWTEAFF.

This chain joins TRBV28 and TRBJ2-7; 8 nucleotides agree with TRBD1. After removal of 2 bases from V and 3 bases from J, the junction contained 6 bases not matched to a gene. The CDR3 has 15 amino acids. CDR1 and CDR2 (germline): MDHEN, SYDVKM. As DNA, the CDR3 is TGTGCCAGCAGTTTACCGGGACAGGTTCACTACGAGCAGTACTTC. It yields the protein CASSLPGQVHYEQYF.

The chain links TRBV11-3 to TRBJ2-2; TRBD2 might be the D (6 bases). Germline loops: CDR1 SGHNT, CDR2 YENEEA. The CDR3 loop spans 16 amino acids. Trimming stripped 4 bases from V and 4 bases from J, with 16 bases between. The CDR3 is CASSSGWQGGTGELFF. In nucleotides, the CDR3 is TGTGCCAGCAGCTCAGGGTGGCAGGGAGGCACCGGGGAGCTGTTTTTT.

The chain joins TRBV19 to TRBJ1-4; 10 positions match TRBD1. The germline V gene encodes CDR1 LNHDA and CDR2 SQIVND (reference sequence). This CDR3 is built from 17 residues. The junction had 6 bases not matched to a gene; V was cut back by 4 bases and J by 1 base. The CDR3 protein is CASSNRDRGRTNEKLFF. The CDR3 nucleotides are TGTGCCAGTAGTAACCGGGACAGGGGCCGAACTAATGAAAAACTGTTTTTT.

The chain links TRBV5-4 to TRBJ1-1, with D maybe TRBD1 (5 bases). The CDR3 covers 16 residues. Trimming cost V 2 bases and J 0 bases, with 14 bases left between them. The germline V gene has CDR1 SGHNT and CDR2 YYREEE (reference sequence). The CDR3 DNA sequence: TGTGCCAGCAGCTTCGGTGGGGCTGGTATGAACACTGAAGCTTTCTTT. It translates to CASSFGGAGMNTEAFF.

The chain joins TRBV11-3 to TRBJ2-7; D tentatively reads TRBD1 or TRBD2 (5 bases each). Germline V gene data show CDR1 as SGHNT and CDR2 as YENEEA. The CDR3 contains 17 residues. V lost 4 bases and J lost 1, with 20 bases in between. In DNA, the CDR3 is TGTGCCAGCAGCTCCCCAAAAGACAGCAGACTATCCTACGAGCAGTACTTC. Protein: CASSSPKDSRLSYEQYF.